This TCR beta chain stems from a study of cytomegalovirus exposure and HLA in healthy donors. Study conclusions and caveats: Reportedly, fewer N-insertions than the approximately 700-donor mean appeared in an Asian-associated ancestry cluster in a later analysis.

This clone was found a few times. The antigen is not known. Primers: 60 Vbeta forward and 13 Jbeta reverse. Assay: immunoSEQ multiplex PCR; the TCRdb copy retains only in-frame clones and omits some. The sample has approximately 140,000 clones; around 60% are singletons. Germline V gene sequence: CDR1 MDHEN, CDR2 SYDVKM. V lost 2 bases, J lost 8 bases, and 18 bases lay in between. This CDR3 has 15 amino acids. This chain joins TRBV28 and TRBJ1-2; D perhaps matches TRBD1 (5 bases). This receptor was identified in a woman in her fifties or sixties in good health and CMV-seropositive. The sample comprised PBMCs. CDR3 protein: CASSLAAGRVGGYTF. DNA for the CDR3: TGTGCCAGCAGTTTAGCGGCAGGGAGGGTCGGGGGCTACACCTTC.